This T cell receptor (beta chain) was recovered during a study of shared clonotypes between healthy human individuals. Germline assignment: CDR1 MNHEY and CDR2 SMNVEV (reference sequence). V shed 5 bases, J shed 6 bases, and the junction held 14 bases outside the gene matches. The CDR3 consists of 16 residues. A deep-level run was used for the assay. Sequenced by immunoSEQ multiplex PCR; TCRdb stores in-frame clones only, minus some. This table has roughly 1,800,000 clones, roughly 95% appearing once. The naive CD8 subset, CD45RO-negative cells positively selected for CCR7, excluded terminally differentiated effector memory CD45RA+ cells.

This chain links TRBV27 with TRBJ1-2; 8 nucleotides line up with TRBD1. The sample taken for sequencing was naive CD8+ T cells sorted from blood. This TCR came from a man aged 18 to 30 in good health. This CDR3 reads CASSPLPGTGIHGYTF. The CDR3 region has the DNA TGTGCCAGCAGTCCCCTACCCGGGACAGGTATACATGGCTACACCTTC.